This T cell receptor beta chain was captured by sequencing in a study of T cell changes during pregnancy in multiple sclerosis. Only in-frame clones appear in the TCRdb table, and some are missing; sequencing was by immunoSEQ multiplex PCR. The sample holds some 110,000 clones, about 90% seen once. CDR1 and CDR2 from the germline V gene are MNHNS and SASEGT. The CDR3 length is 14 residues. Trimming stripped 4 bases from V and 6 bases from J, with 13 bases between. The origin of this receptor is a female donor with multiple sclerosis, enrolled in a pregnancy study. The J gene is TRBJ1-5, the V gene TRBV6-1, with a possible D match to TRBD1 (5 bases). The sample was peripheral blood, taken in the third trimester of pregnancy. DNA for the CDR3: TGTGCCAGCAGTGCTCGGGGGAAGGGTCAGCCCCAGCATTTT. This codes for CASSARGKGQPQHF.